These T cell receptor beta chains were read from a single sample in a study of Graves' ophthalmopathy and Graves' hyperthyroidism. TCRdb analysed the multiplex PCR reads with MiXCR anew, one entry per CDR3 protein. The data contain about 620,000 distinct CDR3 sequences, about 20% of them singletons. The sample comprised peripheral blood. The origin of the receptors is a woman between 18 and 30 years old with stable Graves' hyperthyroidism. Some clones in this sample may be carry-over from other donors' samples. Each CDR3 is given with its conserved first and last residue. The D gene is left open where the match is weak. Not all rows give a size; the values are once, few, many and, for expanded clones, a class.

>-|13|TRBV28|TRBD1|TRBJ1-2
CAVRQGRSYGYTF
TGTGCCGTCAGACAGGGTCGATCCTATGGCTACACCTTC
>many|14|TRBV5-6|TRBD1|TRBJ1-2
CASAGTDLNYGYTF
TGTGCCAGCGCCGGGACAGATCTAAACTATGGCTACACCTTC
>many|14|TRBV5-1|-|TRBJ2-7
CASSLVLDSYEQYF
TGCGCCAGCAGCTTGGTTCTGGATTCCTACGAGCAGTACTTC
>-|18|TRBV24-1|-|TRBJ1-1
CATSDLRQDHLLRNEAFF
TGTGCCACCAGTGACCTCAGACAGGACCACCTCTTGAGAAATGAAGCTTTCTTT
>many|14|TRBV7-2|-|TRBJ1-2
CASTWTDSNYGYTF
TGTGCCAGCACCTGGACAGATTCAAACTATGGCTACACCTTC
>few|14|TRBV3-1|-|TRBJ1-2
CASSQVEGGYGYTF
TGTGCCAGCAGCCAAGTTGAGGGTGGGTATGGCTACACCTTC
>-|15|TRBV12-3/TRBV12-4|-|TRBJ2-2
CASSYGGPGTGELFF
TGTGCCAGCAGTTACGGGGGGCCGGGCACCGGGGAGCTGTTTTTT
>few|16|TRBV4-1|-|TRBJ1-1
CASSQESVGMNTEAFF
TGCGCCAGCAGCCAAGAATCCGTGGGAATGAACACTGAAGCTTTCTTT
>many|14|TRBV27|TRBD1|TRBJ1-6
CASSFAGGFSPLHF
TGTGCCAGCAGTTTCGCAGGGGGCTTTTCACCCCTCCACTTT
>many|16|TRBV25-1|-|TRBJ2-5
CASSARIGSTQETQYF
TGTGCCAGCAGTGCCCGCATAGGGAGTACCCAAGAGACCCAGTACTTC
>many|13|TRBV20-1|-|TRBJ1-5
CSARMGHGAPQHF
TGCAGTGCTAGGATGGGACACGGGGCGCCCCAGCATTTT
>many|16|TRBV11-2|TRBD1|TRBJ1-5
CASSLLGGQGNQPQHF
TGTGCCAGCAGCTTATTGGGGGGACAGGGGAACCAGCCCCAGCATTTT
>many|16|TRBV28|TRBD1|TRBJ1-3
CASRPPPGTGGNTIYF
TGTGCCAGCAGGCCTCCCCCCGGGACAGGGGGAAACACCATATATTTT
>many|14|TRBV25-1|-|TRBJ2-7
CASSDSRGFNEQYF
TGTGCCAGCAGTGACAGCAGGGGCTTCAACGAGCAGTACTTC
>few|16|TRBV9|TRBD1|TRBJ1-3
CASSVRQGLSGNTIYF
TGTGCCAGCAGCGTAAGACAGGGTTTGTCTGGAAACACCATATATTTT
>-|14|TRBV28|-|TRBJ2-7
CASRPGTPSGEQYF
TGTGCCAGCAGACCCGGGACACCCTCGGGGGAGCAGTACTTC
>many|13|TRBV28|-|TRBJ2-7
CASSQGRHHEQYF
TGTGCCAGCAGTCAAGGCAGACACCACGAGCAGTACTTC
>-|16|TRBV12-3/TRBV12-4|-|TRBJ1-1
CASSSWDKQKNTEAFF
TGTGCCAGCAGTTCCTGGGACAAGCAGAAGAACACTGAAGCTTTCTTT
>-|15|TRBV11-2|TRBD1|TRBJ1-1
CASSPPYRGRTEAFF
TGTGCCAGCAGCCCACCGTATAGGGGGCGAACTGAAGCTTTCTTT
>few|13|TRBV2|-|TRBJ1-5
CASNREGNQPQHF
TGTGCCAGCAACAGGGAGGGCAATCAGCCCCAGCATTTT
>many|18|TRBV11-1|TRBD1|TRBJ1-5
CASSQDLGQYHSNQPRHF
TGTGCCAGCAGCCAAGACCTGGGACAGTACCATAGCAATCAGCCCCGGCATTTT
>many|14|TRBV6-5|-|TRBJ1-5
CASSYVRSNQPQHF
TGTGCCAGCAGTTACGTCCGTAGCAATCAGCCCCAGCATTTT
>-|13|TRBV6-5|-|TRBJ2-5
CASQIATQETQYF
TGTGCCAGTCAGATAGCGACCCAAGAGACCCAGTACTTC
>-|14|TRBV12-5|TRBD1|TRBJ2-7
CASGLGQGSYEQYF
TGTGCTAGTGGTTTGGGACAGGGCTCCTACGAGCAGTACTTC
>-|18|TRBV11-2|TRBD2|TRBJ2-5
CASSLGFRGSGGKETQYF
TGTGCCAGCAGCTTAGGTTTTCGGGGGAGCGGGGGAAAAGAGACCCAGTACTTC
>few|16|TRBV28|-|TRBJ1-5
CASSFSPHREVQPQHF
TGTGCCAGCAGTTTTAGCCCTCACAGGGAGGTTCAGCCCCAGCATTTT
>few|15|TRBV13|TRBD1|TRBJ2-5
CASSYSTGDGETQYF
TGTGCCAGCAGCTACTCGACAGGGGACGGGGAGACCCAGTACTTC
>many|14|TRBV30|-|TRBJ1-6
CAWSVGENNSPLHF
TGTGCCTGGAGTGTGGGGGAGAATAATTCACCCCTCCACTTT
>many|17|TRBV29-1|-|TRBJ2-2
CSAIPPRGSSNTGELFF
TGCAGCGCCATACCGCCGAGGGGTAGTTCGAACACCGGGGAGCTGTTTTTT
>few|15|TRBV13|TRBD1|TRBJ2-5
CASSLGTGLVETQYF
TGTGCCAGCAGCTTAGGGACAGGGCTTGTGGAGACCCAGTACTTC
>many|19|TRBV6-1|-|TRBJ1-2
CASSEALQMGGAFLYGYTF
TGTGCCAGCAGTGAAGCGCTTCAAATGGGGGGGGCCTTTCTCTATGGCTACACCTTC
>many|15|TRBV12-3/TRBV12-4|-|TRBJ1-2
CASSSRQITNYGYTF
TGTGCCAGCAGCAGCCGACAGATTACTAACTATGGCTACACCTTC
>-|18|TRBV7-6|TRBD2|TRBJ2-2
CASSYPGLAGGHTGELFF
TGTGCCAGCAGCTACCCGGGACTAGCGGGAGGACACACCGGGGAGCTGTTTTTT
>many|15|TRBV19|-|TRBJ2-7
CASSTQRTSLGEQYF
TGTGCCAGTAGTACCCAACGGACGTCCTTGGGCGAGCAGTACTTC
>many|13|TRBV12-5|TRBD2|TRBJ2-5
CASAGLVGETQYF
TGTGCTAGTGCCGGACTAGTGGGCGAGACCCAGTACTTC
>few|17|TRBV11-1|TRBD1|TRBJ1-3
CASSDQGGGHSGNTIYF
TGTGCCAGCAGCGACCAGGGGGGAGGACACTCTGGAAACACCATATATTTT
>many|13|TRBV5-1|-|TRBJ1-5
CASRAGSNQPQHF
TGCGCCAGCAGGGCAGGTAGCAATCAGCCCCAGCATTTT
>many|11|TRBV6-5|-|TRBJ2-7
CASSATYGQYF
TGTGCCAGCTCCGCGACCTACGGGCAGTACTTC
>few|13|TRBV10-3|TRBD1|TRBJ1-2
CAISEGTGLGYTF
TGTGCCATCAGTGAGGGGACAGGCCTTGGCTACACCTTC
>many|17|TRBV12-5|-|TRBJ2-7
CASGPRRSGNHSYEQYF
TGTGCTAGTGGTCCCCGACGGTCGGGAAACCATTCCTACGAGCAGTACTTC
>-|12|TRBV6-1|-|TRBJ1-1
CASSARRLEAFF
TGTGCCAGCAGTGCTCGACGCCTTGAAGCTTTCTTT